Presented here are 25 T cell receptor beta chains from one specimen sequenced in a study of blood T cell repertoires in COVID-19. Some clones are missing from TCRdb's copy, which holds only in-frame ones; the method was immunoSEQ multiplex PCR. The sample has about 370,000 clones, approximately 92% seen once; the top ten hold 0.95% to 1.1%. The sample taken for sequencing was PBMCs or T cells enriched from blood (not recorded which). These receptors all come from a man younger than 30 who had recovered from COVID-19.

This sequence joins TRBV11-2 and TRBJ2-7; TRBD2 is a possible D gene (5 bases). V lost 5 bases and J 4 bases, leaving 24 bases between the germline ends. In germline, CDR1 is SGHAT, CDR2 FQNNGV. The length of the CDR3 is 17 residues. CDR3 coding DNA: TGTGCCAGCAGCACCGTCGAAGCTTACAAGGGAGCATACGAGCAGTACTTC. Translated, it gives CASSTVEAYKGAYEQYF.

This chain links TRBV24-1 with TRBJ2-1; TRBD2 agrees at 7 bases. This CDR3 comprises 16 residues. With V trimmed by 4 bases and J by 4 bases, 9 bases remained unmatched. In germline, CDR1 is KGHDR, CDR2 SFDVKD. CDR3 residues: CATSERDYPPYNEQFF. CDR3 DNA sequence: TGTGCCACCAGTGAGCGGGACTACCCCCCGTACAATGAGCAGTTCTTC.

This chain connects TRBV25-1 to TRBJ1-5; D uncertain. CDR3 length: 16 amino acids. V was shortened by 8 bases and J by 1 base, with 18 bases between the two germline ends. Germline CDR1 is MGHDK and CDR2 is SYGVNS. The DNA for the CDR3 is TGTGCCAGCGAATCCTCGGAGGGCTTCAGCAATCAGCCCCAGCATTTT. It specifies CASESSEGFSNQPQHF.

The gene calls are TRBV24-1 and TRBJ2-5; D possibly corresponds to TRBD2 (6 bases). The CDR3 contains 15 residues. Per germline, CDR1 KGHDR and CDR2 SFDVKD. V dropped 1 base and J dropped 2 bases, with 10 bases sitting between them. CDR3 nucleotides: TGTGCCACCAGTGATTTTGGGGGGAAACAAGAGACCCAGTACTTC. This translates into CATSDFGGKQETQYF.

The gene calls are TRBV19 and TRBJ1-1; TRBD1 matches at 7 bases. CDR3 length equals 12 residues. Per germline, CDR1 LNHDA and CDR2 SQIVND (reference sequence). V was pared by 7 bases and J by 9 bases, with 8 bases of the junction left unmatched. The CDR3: CASTPWRGQAFF. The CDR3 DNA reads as TGTGCCAGTACCCCATGGAGGGGGCAAGCTTTCTTT.

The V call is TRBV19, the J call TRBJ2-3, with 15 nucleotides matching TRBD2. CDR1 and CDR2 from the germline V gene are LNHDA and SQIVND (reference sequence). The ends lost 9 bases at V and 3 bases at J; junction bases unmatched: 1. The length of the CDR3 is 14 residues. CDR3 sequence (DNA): TGTGCCAGCGGGACTAGCGGGAGGACAGATACGCAGTATTTT. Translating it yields CASGTSGRTDTQYF.

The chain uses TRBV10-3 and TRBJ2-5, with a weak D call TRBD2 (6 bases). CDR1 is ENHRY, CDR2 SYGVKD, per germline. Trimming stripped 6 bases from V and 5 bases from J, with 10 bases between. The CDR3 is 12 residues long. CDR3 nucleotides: TGTGCCATCAGGGCGGGGTCGGAGACCCAGTACTTC. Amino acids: CAIRAGSETQYF.

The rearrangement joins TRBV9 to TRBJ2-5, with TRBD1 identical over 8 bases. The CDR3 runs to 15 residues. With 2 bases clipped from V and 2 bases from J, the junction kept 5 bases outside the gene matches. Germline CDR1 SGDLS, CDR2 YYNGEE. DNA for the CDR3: TGTGCCAGCAGCGTGGGGGACAGGACACAAGAGACCCAGTACTTC. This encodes CASSVGDRTQETQYF.

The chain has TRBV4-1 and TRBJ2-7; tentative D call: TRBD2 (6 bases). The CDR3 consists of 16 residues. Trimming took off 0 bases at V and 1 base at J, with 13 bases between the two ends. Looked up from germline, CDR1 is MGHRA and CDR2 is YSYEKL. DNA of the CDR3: TGCGCCAGCAGCCAAGATCAGGCTAGCGCGTCCTACGAGCAGTACTTC. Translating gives CASSQDQASASYEQYF.

This chain's CDR3 is CASSISQNTGELFF. CDR3 nucleotide sequence: TGCGCCAGCAGCATCTCACAGAACACCGGGGAGCTGTTTTTT. This chain connects TRBV5-1 to TRBJ2-2; D not resolved. CDR3 length: 14 residues. Trimming stripped 4 bases from V and 1 base from J, with 8 bases between. From germline, CDR1 is SGHRS and CDR2 YFSETQ.

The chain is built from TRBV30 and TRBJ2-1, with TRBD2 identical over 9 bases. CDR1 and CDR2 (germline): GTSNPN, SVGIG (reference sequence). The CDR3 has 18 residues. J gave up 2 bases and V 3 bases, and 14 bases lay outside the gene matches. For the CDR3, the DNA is TGTGCCTGGAGGAGATCTAGCGGGGTAAACCAAACCTACAATGAGCAGTTCTTC. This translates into CAWRRSSGVNQTYNEQFF.

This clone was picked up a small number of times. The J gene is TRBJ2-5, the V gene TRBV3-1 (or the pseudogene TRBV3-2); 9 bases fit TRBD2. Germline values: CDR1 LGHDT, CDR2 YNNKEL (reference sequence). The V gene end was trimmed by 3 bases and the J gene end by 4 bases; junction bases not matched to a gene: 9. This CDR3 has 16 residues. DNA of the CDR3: TGTGCCAGCAGCCATTATAGCGGGGGCGGTGGAGAGACCCAGTACTTC. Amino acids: CASSHYSGGGGETQYF.

Here the CDR3 reads CASSPRRDRSNEQFF. CDR3 in DNA: TGTGCCAGCAGTCCAAGAAGGGACAGGTCCAATGAGCAGTTCTTC. The chain combines TRBV6-5 with TRBJ2-1, with 8 bases fitting TRBD1. Germline V gene lookup returns CDR1 MNHEY and CDR2 SVGAGI. V shed 5 bases, J shed 6 bases, and the junction held 9 bases outside the gene matches. The CDR3 extends over 15 amino acids.

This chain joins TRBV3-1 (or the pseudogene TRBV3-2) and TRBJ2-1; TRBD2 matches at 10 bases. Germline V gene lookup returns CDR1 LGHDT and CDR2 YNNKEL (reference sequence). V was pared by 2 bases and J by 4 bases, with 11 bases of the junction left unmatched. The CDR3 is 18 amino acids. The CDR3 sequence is CASSQKGVAGGIYNEQFF. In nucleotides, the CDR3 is TGTGCCAGCAGCCAAAAGGGGGTAGCGGGGGGCATATACAATGAGCAGTTCTTC.

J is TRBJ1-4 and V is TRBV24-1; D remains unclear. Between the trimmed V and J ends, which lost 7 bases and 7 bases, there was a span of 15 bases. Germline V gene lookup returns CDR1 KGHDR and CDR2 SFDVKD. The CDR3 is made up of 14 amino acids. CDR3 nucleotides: TGTGCCACCAGGATCACCGGGGAGCCTGAAAAACTGTTTTTT. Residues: CATRITGEPEKLFF.

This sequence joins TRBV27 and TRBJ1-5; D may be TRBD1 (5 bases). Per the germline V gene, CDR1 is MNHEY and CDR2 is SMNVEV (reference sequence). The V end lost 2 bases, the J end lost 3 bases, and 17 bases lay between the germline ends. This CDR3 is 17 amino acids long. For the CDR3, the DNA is TGTGCCAGCAGTTTAGCCGGGACTCCCTTCCCCAATCAGCCCCAGCATTTT. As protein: CASSLAGTPFPNQPQHF.

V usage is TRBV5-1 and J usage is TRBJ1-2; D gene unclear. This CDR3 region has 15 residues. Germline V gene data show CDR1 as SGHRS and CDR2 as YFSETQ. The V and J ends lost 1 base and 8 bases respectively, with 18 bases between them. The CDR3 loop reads CASSLSEPMFRGYTF. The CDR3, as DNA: TGCGCCAGCAGCTTGTCTGAGCCTATGTTTCGGGGCTACACCTTC.

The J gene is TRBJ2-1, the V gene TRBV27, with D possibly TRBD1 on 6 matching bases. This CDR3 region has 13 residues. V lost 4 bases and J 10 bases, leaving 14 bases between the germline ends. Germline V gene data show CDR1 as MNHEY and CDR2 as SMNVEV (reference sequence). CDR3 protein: CASSYSQGREQFF. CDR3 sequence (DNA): TGTGCCAGCAGTTACAGTCAGGGGCGGGAGCAGTTCTTC.

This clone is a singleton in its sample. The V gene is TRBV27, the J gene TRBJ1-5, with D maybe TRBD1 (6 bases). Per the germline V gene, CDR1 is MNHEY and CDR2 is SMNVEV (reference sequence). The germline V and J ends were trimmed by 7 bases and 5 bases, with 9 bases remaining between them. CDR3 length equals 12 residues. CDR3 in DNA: TGTGCCAGCAAAGGGGGGGATCAGCCCCAGCATTTT. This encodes CASKGGDQPQHF.

The CDR3 reads CASSLPGELFF. In DNA form, the CDR3 reads TGTGCCAGCAGTCTACCGGGGGAGCTGTTTTTT. V usage is TRBV28 and J usage is TRBJ2-2; D not resolved. The V end lost 5 bases, the J end lost 8 bases, and 6 bases lay between the germline ends. The CDR3 has 11 residues. Germline V gene data show CDR1 as MDHEN and CDR2 as SYDVKM.

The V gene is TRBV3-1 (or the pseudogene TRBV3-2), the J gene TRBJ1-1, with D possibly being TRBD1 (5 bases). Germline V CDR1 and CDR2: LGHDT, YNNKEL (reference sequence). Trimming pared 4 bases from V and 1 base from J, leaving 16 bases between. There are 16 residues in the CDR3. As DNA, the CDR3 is TGTGCCAGCAGCCCCTCAGGGAGGGGAGGGAACACTGAAGCTTTCTTT. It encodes CASSPSGRGGNTEAFF.

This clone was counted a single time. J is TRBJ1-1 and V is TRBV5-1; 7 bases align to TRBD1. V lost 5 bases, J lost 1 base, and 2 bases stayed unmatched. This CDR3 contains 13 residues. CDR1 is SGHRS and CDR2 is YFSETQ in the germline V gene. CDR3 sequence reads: CASSNRGNTEAFF. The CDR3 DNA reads TGCGCCAGCAGTAACAGGGGGAACACTGAAGCTTTCTTT.

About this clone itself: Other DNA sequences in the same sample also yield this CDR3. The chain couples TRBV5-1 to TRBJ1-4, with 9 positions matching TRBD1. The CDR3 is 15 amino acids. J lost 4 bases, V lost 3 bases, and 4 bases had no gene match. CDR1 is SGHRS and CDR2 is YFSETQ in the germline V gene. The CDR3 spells CASSSQGAGNEKLFF. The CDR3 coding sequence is TGCGCCAGCAGCTCACAGGGGGCGGGTAATGAAAAACTGTTTTTT.

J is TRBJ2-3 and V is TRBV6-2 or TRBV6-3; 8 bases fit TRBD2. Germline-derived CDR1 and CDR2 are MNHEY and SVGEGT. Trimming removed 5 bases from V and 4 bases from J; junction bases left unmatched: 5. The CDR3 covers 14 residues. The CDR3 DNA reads TGTGCCAGCAGTCTGGGGCGGGGGGCAGATACGCAGTATTTT. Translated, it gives CASSLGRGADTQYF.

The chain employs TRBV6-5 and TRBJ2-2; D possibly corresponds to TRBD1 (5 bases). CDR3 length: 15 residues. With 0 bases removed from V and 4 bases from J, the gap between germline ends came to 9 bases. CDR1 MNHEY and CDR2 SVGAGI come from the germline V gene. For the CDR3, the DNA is TGTGCCAGCAGTTACTCGCCAGGGCTCACCGGGGAGCTGTTTTTT. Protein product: CASSYSPGLTGELFF.